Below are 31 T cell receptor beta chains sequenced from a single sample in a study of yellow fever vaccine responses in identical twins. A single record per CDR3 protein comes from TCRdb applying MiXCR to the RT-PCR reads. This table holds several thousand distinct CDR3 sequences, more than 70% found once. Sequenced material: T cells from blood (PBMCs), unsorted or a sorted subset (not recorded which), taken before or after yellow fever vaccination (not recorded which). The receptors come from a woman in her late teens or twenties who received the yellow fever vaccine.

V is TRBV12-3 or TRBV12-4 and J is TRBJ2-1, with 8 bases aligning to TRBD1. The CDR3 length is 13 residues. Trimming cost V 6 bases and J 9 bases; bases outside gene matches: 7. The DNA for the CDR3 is TGTGCCAGCAGCCTAAAACAGGGGGGTGAGCAGTTCTTC. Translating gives CASSLKQGGEQFF.

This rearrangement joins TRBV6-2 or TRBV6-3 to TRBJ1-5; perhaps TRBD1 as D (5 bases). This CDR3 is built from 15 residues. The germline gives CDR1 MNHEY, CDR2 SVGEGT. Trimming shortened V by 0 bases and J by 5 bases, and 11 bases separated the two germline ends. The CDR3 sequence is CASSYSSLGDQPQHF. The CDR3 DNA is TGTGCCAGCAGTTACTCGTCTTTGGGGGATCAGCCCCAGCATTTT.

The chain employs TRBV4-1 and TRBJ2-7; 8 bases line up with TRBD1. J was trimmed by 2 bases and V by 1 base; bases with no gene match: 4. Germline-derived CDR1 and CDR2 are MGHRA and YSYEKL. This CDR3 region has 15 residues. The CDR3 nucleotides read TGCGCCAGCAGCCAAGCGACAGGGGCGCCCTACGAGCAGTACTTC. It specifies CASSQATGAPYEQYF.

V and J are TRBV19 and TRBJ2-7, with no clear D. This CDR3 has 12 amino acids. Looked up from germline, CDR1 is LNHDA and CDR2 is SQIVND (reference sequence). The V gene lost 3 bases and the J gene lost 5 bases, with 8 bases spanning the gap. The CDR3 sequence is CASSMKPDEQYF. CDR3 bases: TGTGCCAGTAGTATGAAGCCGGACGAGCAGTACTTC. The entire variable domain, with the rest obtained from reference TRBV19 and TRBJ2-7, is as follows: DGGITQSPKYLFRKEGQNVTLSCEQNLNHDAMYWYRQDPGQGLRLIYYSQIVNDFQKGDIAEGYSVSREKKESFPLTVTSAQKNPTAFYLCASSMKPDEQYFGPGTRLTVT.

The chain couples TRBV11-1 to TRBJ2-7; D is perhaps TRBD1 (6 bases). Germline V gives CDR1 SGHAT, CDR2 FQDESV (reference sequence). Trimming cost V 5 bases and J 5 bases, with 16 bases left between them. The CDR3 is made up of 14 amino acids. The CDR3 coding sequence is TGTGCCAGCAGCCAAACAGGGATTCGGGACGAGCAGTACTTC. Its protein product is CASSQTGIRDEQYF. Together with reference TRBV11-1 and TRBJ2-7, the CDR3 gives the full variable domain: EAEVAQSPRYKITEKSQAVAFWCDPISGHATLYWYRQILGQGPELLVQFQDESVVDDSQLPKDRFSAERLKGVDSTLKIQPAELGDSAMYLCASSQTGIRDEQYFGPGTRLTVT.

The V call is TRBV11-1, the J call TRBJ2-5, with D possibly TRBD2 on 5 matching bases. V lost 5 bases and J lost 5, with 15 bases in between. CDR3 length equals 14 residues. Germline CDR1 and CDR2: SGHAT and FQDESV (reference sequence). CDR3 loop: CASSQREVKETQYF. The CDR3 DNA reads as TGTGCCAGCAGCCAGAGGGAAGTCAAGGAGACCCAGTACTTC.

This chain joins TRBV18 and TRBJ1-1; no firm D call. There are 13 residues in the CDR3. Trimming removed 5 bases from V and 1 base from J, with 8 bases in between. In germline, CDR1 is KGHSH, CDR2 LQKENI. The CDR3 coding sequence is TGTGCCAGCTCATCGGACGGGAACACTGAAGCTTTCTTT. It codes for CASSSDGNTEAFF.

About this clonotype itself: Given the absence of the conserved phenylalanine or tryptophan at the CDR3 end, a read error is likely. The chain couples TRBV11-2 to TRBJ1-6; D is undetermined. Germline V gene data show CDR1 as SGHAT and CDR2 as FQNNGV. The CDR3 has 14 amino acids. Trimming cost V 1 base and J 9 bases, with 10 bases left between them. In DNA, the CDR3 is TGTGCCAGCAGCTTAGTATGGCAGTCTTCACCCCTCCACATT. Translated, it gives CASSLVWQSSPLHI.

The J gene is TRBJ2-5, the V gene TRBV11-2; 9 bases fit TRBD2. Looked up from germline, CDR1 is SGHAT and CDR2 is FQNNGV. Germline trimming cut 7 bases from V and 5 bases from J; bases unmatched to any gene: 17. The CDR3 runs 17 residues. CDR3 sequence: CASTPRGGVVAWETQYF. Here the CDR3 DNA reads TGTGCCAGCACCCCACGCGGGGGGGTAGTTGCTTGGGAGACCCAGTACTTC.

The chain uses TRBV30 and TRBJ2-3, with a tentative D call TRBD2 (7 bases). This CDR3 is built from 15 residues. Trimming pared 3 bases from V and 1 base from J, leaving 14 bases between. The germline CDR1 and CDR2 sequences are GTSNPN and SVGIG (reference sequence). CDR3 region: CAWRRGGLRTDTQYF. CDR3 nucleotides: TGTGCCTGGAGAAGGGGGGGCCTACGCACAGATACGCAGTATTTT.

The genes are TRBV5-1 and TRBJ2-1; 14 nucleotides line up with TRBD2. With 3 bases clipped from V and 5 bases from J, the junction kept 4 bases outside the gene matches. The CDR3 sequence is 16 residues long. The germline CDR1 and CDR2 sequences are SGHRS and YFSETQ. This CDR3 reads CASSSGLAGVDNEQFF. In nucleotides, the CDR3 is TGCGCCAGCAGCTCGGGACTAGCGGGAGTCGACAATGAGCAGTTCTTC.

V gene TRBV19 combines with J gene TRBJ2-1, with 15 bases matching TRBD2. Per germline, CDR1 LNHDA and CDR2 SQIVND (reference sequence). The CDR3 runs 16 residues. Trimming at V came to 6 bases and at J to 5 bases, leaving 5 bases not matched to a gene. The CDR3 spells CASRPGTSGRNNEQFF. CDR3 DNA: TGTGCCAGTAGACCCGGGACTAGCGGGAGGAACAATGAGCAGTTCTTC.

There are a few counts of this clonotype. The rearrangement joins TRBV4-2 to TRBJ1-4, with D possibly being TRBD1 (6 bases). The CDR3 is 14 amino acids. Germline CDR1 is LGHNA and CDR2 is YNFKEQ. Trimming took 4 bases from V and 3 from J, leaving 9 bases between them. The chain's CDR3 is CASSRGGANEKLFF. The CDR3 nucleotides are TGTGCCAGCAGCCGAGGGGGAGCTAATGAAAAACTGTTTTTT.

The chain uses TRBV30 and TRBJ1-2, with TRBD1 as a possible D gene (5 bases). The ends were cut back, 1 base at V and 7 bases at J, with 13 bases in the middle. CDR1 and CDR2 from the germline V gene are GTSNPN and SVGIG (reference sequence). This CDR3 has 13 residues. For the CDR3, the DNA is TGTGCCTGGAGTGCCTCAGGGTTAGGTGGCTACACCTTC. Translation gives CAWSASGLGGYTF.

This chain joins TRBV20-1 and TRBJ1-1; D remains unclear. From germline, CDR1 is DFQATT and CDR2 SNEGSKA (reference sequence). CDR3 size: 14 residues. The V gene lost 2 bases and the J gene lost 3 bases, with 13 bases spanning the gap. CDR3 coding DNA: TGCAGTGCTAGAAGGGCCCGAGTTGACACTGAAGCTTTCTTT. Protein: CSARRARVDTEAFF.

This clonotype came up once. CDR3 bases: TGTGCCAGCTCACCTGCCAGACAAGAGACCCAGTACTTC. Its protein product is CASSPARQETQYF. The rearrangement links TRBV18 to TRBJ2-5; D uncertain. Germline V gene sequence: CDR1 KGHSH, CDR2 LQKENI. This CDR3 region has 13 residues. V was cut by 3 bases and J by 2 bases, with 7 bases left in between.

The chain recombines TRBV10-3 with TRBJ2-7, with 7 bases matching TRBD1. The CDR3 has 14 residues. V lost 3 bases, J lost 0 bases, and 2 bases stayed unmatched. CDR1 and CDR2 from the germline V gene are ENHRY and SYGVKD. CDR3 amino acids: CAISERQGSYEQYF. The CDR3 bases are TGTGCCATCAGTGAACGACAGGGCTCCTACGAGCAGTACTTC.

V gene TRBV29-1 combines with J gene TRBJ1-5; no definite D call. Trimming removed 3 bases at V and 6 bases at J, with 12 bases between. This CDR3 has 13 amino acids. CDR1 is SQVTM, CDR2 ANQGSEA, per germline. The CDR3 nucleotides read TGCAGCGTTGAGCCGGAGGTAGGTCAGCCCCAGCATTTT. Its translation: CSVEPEVGQPQHF.

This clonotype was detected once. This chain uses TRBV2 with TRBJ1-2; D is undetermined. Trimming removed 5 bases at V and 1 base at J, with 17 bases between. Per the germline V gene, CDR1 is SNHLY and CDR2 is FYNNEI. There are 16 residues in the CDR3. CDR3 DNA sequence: TGTGCCAGCAGTCCTTCCTACCTCGGGAGTAACTATGGCTACACCTTC. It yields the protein CASSPSYLGSNYGYTF.

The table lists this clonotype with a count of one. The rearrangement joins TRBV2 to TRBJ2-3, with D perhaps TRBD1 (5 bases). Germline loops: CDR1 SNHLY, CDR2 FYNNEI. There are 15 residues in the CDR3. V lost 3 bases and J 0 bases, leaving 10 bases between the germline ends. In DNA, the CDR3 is TGTGCCAGCAGTGACAGGGTTGTTAGCACAGATACGCAGTATTTT. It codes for CASSDRVVSTDTQYF.

The CDR3 region has the DNA TGTGCCAGCGGGACAGAGGTTTACAATGAGCAGTTCTTC. It translates to CASGTEVYNEQFF. The chain links TRBV13 to TRBJ2-1; 7 nucleotides match TRBD1. Per germline, CDR1 PRHDT and CDR2 FYEKMQ (reference sequence). After removal of 8 bases from V and 4 bases from J, the junction contained 5 bases not matched to a gene. The length of the CDR3 is 13 residues. Full variable domain (rest looked up from reference TRBV13 and TRBJ2-1): AAGVIQSPRHLIKEKRETATLKCYPIPRHDTVYWYQQGPGQDPQFLISFYEKMQSDKGSIPDRFSAQQFSDYHSELNMSSLELGDSALYFCASGTEVYNEQFFGPGTRLTVL.

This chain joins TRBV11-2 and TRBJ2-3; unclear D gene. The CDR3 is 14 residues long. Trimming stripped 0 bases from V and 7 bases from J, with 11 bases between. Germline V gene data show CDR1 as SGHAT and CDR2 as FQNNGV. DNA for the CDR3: TGTGCCAGCAGCTTAGATGGGCCGCTAAATACGCAGTATTTT. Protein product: CASSLDGPLNTQYF.

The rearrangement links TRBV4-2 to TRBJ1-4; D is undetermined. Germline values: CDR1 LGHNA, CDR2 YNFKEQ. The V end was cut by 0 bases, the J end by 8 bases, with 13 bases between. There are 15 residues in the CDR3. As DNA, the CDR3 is TGTGCCAGCAGCCAAGATTACGGCCAAGGGGAAAAACTGTTTTTT. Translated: CASSQDYGQGEKLFF.

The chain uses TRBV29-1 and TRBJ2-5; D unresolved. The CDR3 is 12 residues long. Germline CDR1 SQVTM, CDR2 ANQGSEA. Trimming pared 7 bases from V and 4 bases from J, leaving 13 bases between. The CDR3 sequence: CSARGIGETQYF. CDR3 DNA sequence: TGCAGCGCTAGAGGAATCGGAGAGACCCAGTACTTC.

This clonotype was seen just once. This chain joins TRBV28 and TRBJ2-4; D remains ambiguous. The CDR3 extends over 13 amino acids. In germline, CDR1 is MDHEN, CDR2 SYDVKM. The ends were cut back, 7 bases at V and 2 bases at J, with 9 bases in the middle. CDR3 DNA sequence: TGTGCCAGCACACCCTGGTCCAAAAACATTCAGTACTTC. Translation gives CASTPWSKNIQYF.

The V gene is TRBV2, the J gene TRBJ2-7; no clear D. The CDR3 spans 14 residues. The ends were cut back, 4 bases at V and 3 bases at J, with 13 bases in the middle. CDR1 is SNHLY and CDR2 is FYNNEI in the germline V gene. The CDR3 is CASSVELGNYEQYF. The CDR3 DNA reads TGTGCCAGCAGTGTTGAATTGGGAAACTACGAGCAGTACTTC.

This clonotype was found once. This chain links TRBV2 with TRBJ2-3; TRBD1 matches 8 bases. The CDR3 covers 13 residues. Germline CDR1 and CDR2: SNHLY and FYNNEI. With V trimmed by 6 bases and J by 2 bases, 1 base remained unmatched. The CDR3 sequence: CASRDRDTDTQYF. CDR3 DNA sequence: TGTGCCAGCAGGGACAGGGACACAGATACGCAGTATTTT.

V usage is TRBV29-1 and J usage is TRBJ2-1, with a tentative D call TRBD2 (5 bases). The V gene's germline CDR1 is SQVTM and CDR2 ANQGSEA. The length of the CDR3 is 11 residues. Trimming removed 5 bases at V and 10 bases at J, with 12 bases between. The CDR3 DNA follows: TGCAGCGTTTTACTAGGCGGGGAGCAGTTCTTC. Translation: CSVLLGGEQFF.

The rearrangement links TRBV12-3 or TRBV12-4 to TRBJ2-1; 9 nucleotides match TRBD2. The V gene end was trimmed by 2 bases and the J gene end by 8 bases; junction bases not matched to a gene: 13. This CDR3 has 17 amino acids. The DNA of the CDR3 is TGTGCCAGCAGTTTACCTTCGGGCGGGGGGGCCGAGGATGAGCAGTTCTTC. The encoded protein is CASSLPSGGGAEDEQFF.

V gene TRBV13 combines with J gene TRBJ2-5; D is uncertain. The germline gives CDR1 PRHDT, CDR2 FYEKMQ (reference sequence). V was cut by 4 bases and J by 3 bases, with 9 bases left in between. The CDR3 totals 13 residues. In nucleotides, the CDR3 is TGTGCCAGCAGCTCTAGAATGGAAGAGACCCAGTACTTC. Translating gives CASSSRMEETQYF.

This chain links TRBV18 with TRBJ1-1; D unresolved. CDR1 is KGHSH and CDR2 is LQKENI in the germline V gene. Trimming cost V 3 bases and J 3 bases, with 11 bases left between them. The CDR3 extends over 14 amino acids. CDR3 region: CASSPPSKDTEAFF. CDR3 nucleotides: TGTGCCAGCTCACCCCCCAGTAAGGACACTGAAGCTTTCTTT.